The clone carrying this T cell receptor beta chain was counted between two and nine times. Its antigen remains unidentified. Some clones are missing from TCRdb's copy, which holds only in-frame ones; the method was immunoSEQ multiplex PCR. Here the sample spans more than 2 million clones, over 85% being singletons. The sample belongs to a study of shared clonotypes between healthy human individuals. Study results and caveats: A limitation of the genetic and exposure-history diversity represented arose from few donors.

The CDR3 totals 14 residues. The V gene lost 5 bases and the J gene lost 4 bases, with 14 bases spanning the gap. Germline values: CDR1 MNHEY, CDR2 SMNVEV (reference sequence). Naive CD8 cells were CD45RO-negative, positively selected for CCR7, excluding terminally differentiated effector memory CD45RA+ cells. The TCR comes from a man aged 18 to 29 in good health. The sequenced material came from naive CD8+ T cells sorted from blood. The rearrangement joins TRBV27 to TRBJ1-2, with D possibly TRBD1 on 6 matching bases. The CDR3 sequence is CASSNLQGGYGYTF. Here the CDR3 DNA reads TGTGCCAGCAGTAACCTACAGGGAGGCTATGGCTACACCTTC.